The 8 T cell receptor beta chains reported below all come from one sample, sequenced in a study of PD-L1 blockade in urothelial cancer. The data were produced by immunoSEQ multiplex PCR, yet TCRdb's version contains in-frame clones alone and is incomplete. The sample shows some 110,000 clones, more than 85% of them seen only once. Time point reported: peripheral blood 6 weeks after treatment start. The sample in question was PBMCs, obtained around atezolizumab (anti-PD-L1) treatment. All receptors come from a man in his sixties with urothelial cancer.

The chain joins TRBV28 to TRBJ2-1; D is unclear. There are 13 residues in the CDR3. The germline gives CDR1 MDHEN, CDR2 SYDVKM. V lost 6 bases and J lost 5, with 11 bases in between. Here the CDR3 reads CASSPGNDNEQFF. The CDR3 region has the DNA TGTGCCAGCAGCCCCGGTAACGACAATGAGCAGTTCTTC.

Turning to this clone: The junction departs from germline at one end; a sequencing error may be responsible. This chain uses TRBV7-7 with TRBJ2-5; TRBD2 matches at 12 bases. Looked up from germline, CDR1 is SSHAT and CDR2 is FNYEAQ (reference sequence). The length of the CDR3 is 14 residues. The CDR3 DNA reads TGTGCTAGCAGCCCGGGACTAGCGGGAGAGACCCAGTACTTC. The encoded protein is CASSPGLAGETQYF. Supplemented by reference TRBV7-7 and TRBJ2-5, the full variable domain reads GAGVSQSPRYKVTKRGQDVTLRCDPISSHATLYWYQQALGQGPEFLTYFNYEAQPDKSGLPSDRFSAERPEGSISTLTIQRTEQRDSAMYRCASSPGLAGETQYFGPGTRLLVL.

The gene calls are TRBV10-3 and TRBJ1-2; 7 bases match TRBD1. Unmatched junction bases numbered 7, after V lost 8 bases and J lost 7 bases. CDR1 ENHRY and CDR2 SYGVKD come from the germline V gene. This CDR3 has 12 amino acids. CDR3 sequence: CAIQDRDLGYTF. CDR3 sequence (DNA): TGTGCCATCCAAGACAGGGACCTTGGCTACACCTTC.

This rearrangement joins TRBV7-2 to TRBJ2-7; 13 positions match TRBD2. There are 14 residues in the CDR3. V lost 5 bases and J lost 4; bases outside the gene matches: 2. Germline V lookup: CDR1 SGHTA, CDR2 FQGNSA. CDR3 nucleotides: TGTGCCAGCAGCGCGGGACTAGCGGGATACGAGCAGTACTTC. Protein: CASSAGLAGYEQYF. Full variable domain (rest looked up from reference TRBV7-2 and TRBJ2-7): GAGVSQSPSNKVTEKGKDVELRCDPISGHTALYWYRQSLGQGLEFLIYFQGNSAPDKSGLPSDRFSAERTGGSVSTLTIQRTQQEDSAVYLCASSAGLAGYEQYFGPGTRLTVT.

The J gene is TRBJ2-7, the V gene TRBV28, with 14 positions matching TRBD2. V shed 6 bases, J shed 0 bases, and the junction held 7 bases outside the gene matches. CDR3 length equals 17 residues. CDR1 is MDHEN, CDR2 SYDVKM, per germline. This CDR3 is CASSPGLAGVSSYEQYF. The CDR3, as DNA: TGTGCCAGCAGCCCGGGACTAGCGGGAGTTTCCTCCTACGAGCAGTACTTC.

V gene TRBV5-4 combines with J gene TRBJ1-6; D uncertain. Trimming stripped 4 bases from V and 10 bases from J, with 12 bases between. CDR1 and CDR2 (germline): SGHNT, YYREEE (reference sequence). The CDR3 loop spans 13 amino acids. The CDR3 loop is CASSPSQASPLHF. The CDR3 DNA reads as TGTGCCAGCAGCCCGTCCCAGGCATCACCCCTCCACTTT.

The gene calls are TRBV4-1 and TRBJ2-1; TRBD2 agrees at 10 bases. This CDR3 region has 17 residues. CDR1 is MGHRA, CDR2 YSYEKL, per germline. Trimming at V came to 4 bases and at J to 2 bases, leaving 8 bases not matched to a gene. CDR3 sequence reads: CASSREASGRTYNEQFF. The CDR3 region has the DNA TGCGCCAGCAGCCGAGAAGCTAGCGGGAGAACCTACAATGAGCAGTTCTTC.

This chain links TRBV28 with TRBJ1-2; no definite D call. The CDR3 contains 12 residues. CDR1 and CDR2 (germline): MDHEN, SYDVKM. The V end was cut by 5 bases, the J end by 3 bases, with 7 bases between. In nucleotides, the CDR3 is TGTGCCAGCAGTGTGGCAGACTATGGCTACACCTTC. Translating gives CASSVADYGYTF.